One sample yielded the 18 T cell receptor beta chains listed below, sequenced in a study of T cells in Graves' hyperthyroidism and ophthalmopathy (dated by TCRdb to the late 2010s). Receptors were amplified or captured by multiplex PCR. These reads were obtained on an Illumina HiSeq 2000. The TCR beta CDR3 regions were amplified from the RNA transcripts. The TCR CDR3 was subjected to a first round of RT-PCR using the HTBI primer set and the Qiagen OneStep RT-PCR kit. Starting from the raw public reads, TCRdb applied fastp trimming at Q25, assembled clones with MiXCR and retained in-frame beta chains. Each CDR3 protein appears once, grouped with its most common genes and DNA. The sample has about 380,000 distinct CDR3 sequences on record, about 18% of them singletons. Over 35% of the sample belongs to the ten largest clones. Specimen: blood. These receptors were obtained from a man between 18 and 35 years old with Graves' ophthalmopathy.

The rearrangement joins TRBV2 to TRBJ2-3, with D possibly being TRBD1 (9 bases). The ends were cut back, 1 base at V and 2 bases at J, with 28 bases in the middle. This CDR3 is 21 amino acids long. The germline CDR1 and CDR2 sequences are SNHLY and FYNNEI. The CDR3 DNA follows: TGTGCCAGCAGTGAAGGATGGACGGACAGGGGAGCGGGGGAGTTCACAGATACGCAGTATTTT. Its translation is CASSEGWTDRGAGEFTDTQYF.

This clonotype was seen only a few times. This chain joins TRBV6-1 and TRBJ1-1; unclear D gene. CDR3 length equals 12 residues. The germline V and J ends were trimmed by 5 bases and 6 bases, with 10 bases remaining between them. CDR1 and CDR2 (germline): MNHNS, SASEGT. The CDR3 nucleotides are TGTGCCAGCAGTTACGGCGCTTCTGAAGCTTTCTTT. Translated, it gives CASSYGASEAFF.

This clonotype was found many times. The chain uses TRBV11-1 and TRBJ2-3; D not certain. This CDR3 contains 14 residues. The V gene lost 4 bases and the J gene lost 5 bases, with 13 bases spanning the gap. Per germline, CDR1 SGHAT and CDR2 FQDESV (reference sequence). CDR3 nucleotide sequence: TGTGCCAGCAGCTCCGACCTTGACGAAGATACGCAGTATTTT. Protein product: CASSSDLDEDTQYF.

The rearrangement uses TRBV4-1 and TRBJ2-3, with unresolved D. Trimming took off 0 bases at V and 0 bases at J, with 4 bases between the two ends. This CDR3 has 14 amino acids. Germline V gene lookup returns CDR1 MGHRA and CDR2 YSYEKL. CDR3 coding DNA: TGCGCCAGCAGCCAAGAGTTAAGCACAGATACGCAGTATTTT. Translation: CASSQELSTDTQYF.

The chain links TRBV12-3 or TRBV12-4 to TRBJ1-2; possible D gene TRBD1, 5 bases. CDR3 size: 15 residues. V was shortened by 5 bases and J by 4 bases, with 17 bases between the two germline ends. As DNA, the CDR3 is TGTGCCAGCAGTAACGTGGGGCAGCCCCCCTATGGCTACACCTTC. As protein: CASSNVGQPPYGYTF.

The chain joins TRBV12-5 to TRBJ2-2, with D tentatively TRBD1 (5 bases). Germline V gene lookup returns CDR1 LGHNT and CDR2 FRNRAP. The CDR3 contains 14 residues. The V and J ends lost 6 bases and 3 bases respectively, with 11 bases between them. The CDR3 loop is CASGRDFDTGELFF. Written as DNA, the CDR3 is TGTGCTAGTGGCAGGGATTTCGACACCGGGGAGCTGTTTTTT.

This clonotype was observed many times. The chain has TRBV20-1 and TRBJ2-7; the match to TRBD1 covers 9 bases. The germline V gene has CDR1 DFQATT and CDR2 SNEGSKA (reference sequence). The CDR3 is 17 residues long. Trimming cost V 7 bases and J 0 bases; bases outside gene matches: 16. The CDR3 DNA follows: TGCAGTGGGAAAGGGACAGGGAGGAATATTAGCTCCTACGAGCAGTACTTC. As protein: CSGKGTGRNISSYEQYF.

The rearrangement links TRBV3-1 to TRBJ2-1, with 11 bases fitting TRBD2. The V and J ends lost 2 bases and 15 bases, in that order; junction bases with no gene match: 6. The CDR3 totals 13 residues. The V gene's germline CDR1 is LGHDT and CDR2 YNNKEL (reference sequence). The CDR3 loop is CASSQPTSGVAFF. Written as DNA, the CDR3 is TGTGCCAGCAGCCAACCGACTAGCGGGGTGGCGTTCTTC.

The chain is built from TRBV5-6 and TRBJ2-1; D may be TRBD2 (5 bases). The CDR3 runs to 14 residues. The germline V and J ends were trimmed by 1 base and 7 bases, with 12 bases remaining between them. In germline, CDR1 is SGHDT, CDR2 YYEEEE. CDR3 region: CASSLNEGLNEQFF. As DNA, the CDR3 is TGTGCCAGCAGCTTGAACGAGGGATTAAATGAGCAGTTCTTC.

The CDR3, as DNA: TGTGCCAGTAGTATACAGGAGGGGAACACTGAAGCTTTCTTT. Protein sequence: CASSIQEGNTEAFF. This chain connects TRBV19 to TRBJ1-1; no definite D call. The CDR3 has 14 amino acids. Germline CDR1 LNHDA, CDR2 SQIVND (reference sequence). The V end lost 2 bases, the J end lost 1 base, and 8 bases lay between the germline ends.

In its sample, this clonotype was seen a few times. This is likely a read error, given that the CDR3 carries no conserved phenylalanine or tryptophan at its end. V and J are TRBV28 and TRBJ2-1, with 12 positions matching TRBD2. V was clipped by 6 bases and J by 6 bases; unmatched bases: 6. The CDR3 runs to 15 residues. From germline, CDR1 is MDHEN and CDR2 SYDVKM. The CDR3 sequence is CASSTLAGGINEQFL. The CDR3 bases are TGTGCCAGCAGCACCCTAGCGGGGGGGATCAATGAGCAGTTCCTC.

This clonotype was detected many times. V is TRBV9 and J is TRBJ2-2, with D maybe TRBD2 (6 bases). The CDR3 consists of 15 residues. CDR1 is SGDLS, CDR2 YYNGEE, per germline. Between the trimmed V and J ends, which lost 0 bases and 5 bases, there was a span of 11 bases. The CDR3 is CASSVGGAGTGELFF. The CDR3 nucleotides are TGTGCCAGCAGCGTAGGTGGTGCGGGGACCGGGGAGCTGTTTTTT.

The chain combines TRBV27 with TRBJ1-1; D is ambiguous. V lost 6 bases to trimming and J lost 1 base, with 9 bases between them. CDR1 and CDR2 (germline): MNHEY, SMNVEV (reference sequence). The CDR3 totals 13 residues. CDR3 in amino acids: CASRSQRNTEAFF. CDR3 nucleotide sequence: TGTGCCAGCAGGTCACAAAGGAACACTGAAGCTTTCTTT.

The V and J genes are TRBV4-1 and TRBJ2-3; 15 bases fit TRBD2. The CDR3 is 17 amino acids. CDR1 MGHRA and CDR2 YSYEKL come from the germline V gene. V was pared by 4 bases and J by 0 bases, with 2 bases of the junction left unmatched. The CDR3: CASSRTSGGASTDTQYF. The CDR3, as DNA: TGCGCCAGCAGCCGGACTAGCGGGGGGGCTAGCACAGATACGCAGTATTTT.

In the case of this clonotype: One end of the junction varies from germline; a read error may be responsible. This rearrangement joins TRBV3-1 to TRBJ2-1, with 7 bases aligning to TRBD2. CDR1 and CDR2 (germline): LGHDT, YNNKEL (reference sequence). The CDR3 covers 17 residues. The CDR3 DNA sequence: TGTGCCAGCGGCCAAGGGGCCCTAGCGGCCTTTTACAATGAGCAGTTCTTC. This translates into CASGQGALAAFYNEQFF.

This clonotype was observed many times. The chain couples TRBV11-2 to TRBJ2-1; D may be TRBD1 (6 bases). V was pared by 3 bases and J by 2 bases, with 8 bases between. The germline V gene encodes CDR1 SGHAT and CDR2 FQNNGV. The CDR3 runs to 14 residues. CDR3 residues: CASSFSGAYNEQFF. The CDR3 DNA is TGTGCCAGCAGCTTCTCAGGGGCCTACAATGAGCAGTTCTTC. The complete variable domain, with remaining parts taken from reference TRBV11-2 and TRBJ2-1, reads EAGVAQSPRYKIIEKRQSVAFWCNPISGHATLYWYQQILGQGPKLLIQFQNNGVVDDSQLPKDRFSAERLKGVDSTLKIQPAKLEDSAVYLCASSFSGAYNEQFFGPGTRLTVL.

This clonotype was recorded many times. The rearrangement links TRBV7-3 to TRBJ2-3, with 10 positions matching TRBD2. Germline loops: CDR1 SGHTA, CDR2 FQGTGA. V was pared by 5 bases and J by 2 bases, with 10 bases of the junction left unmatched. The CDR3 covers 17 residues. This chain's CDR3 is CASSPVAGLAITDTQYF. DNA of the CDR3: TGTGCCAGCAGCCCGGTTGCGGGACTAGCGATCACAGATACGCAGTATTTT.

In this sample, this clonotype turned up many times. The chain is built from TRBV7-9 and TRBJ2-7, with 11 bases matching TRBD2. V was clipped by 5 bases and J by 6 bases; unmatched bases: 9. This CDR3 contains 15 residues. Germline CDR1 and CDR2: SEHNR and FQNEAQ (reference sequence). The CDR3 here is CASSELAGVSGEQYF. DNA for the CDR3: TGTGCCAGCAGCGAACTAGCGGGGGTTAGTGGCGAGCAGTACTTC.